This T cell receptor (beta chain) was identified in a study of blood T cell repertoires in COVID-19 (dated by TCRdb to 2018 to 2021). Study-wide context: Collaborator samples came from the United States, Italy and Spain and covered acute and convalescent phases of COVID-19. The prospective study material was composed of cDNA or gDNA derived from T cells, B-cell-depleted T cells, or PBMCs. Subjects who had been exposed to COVID-19, were actively infected with it, or had recovered from it provided the deeply sampled blood TCRbeta repertoires that made up the dataset. The repertoires were released in a freely available public database meant as a resource for research on the immune response to SARS-CoV-2. The samples were drawn from the first 160 participants of the ongoing ImmuneRACE study and from over 950 subjects provided by 6 global collaborators. Sample metadata almost always included a de-identified subject ID, COVID-19 status, age in years and sex. Where available, HLA class I and class II types were obtained from metadata supplied by the sample provider rather than from assay-based typing. The paper's findings and limits, for the study overall: Clinical and demographic metadata were provided uncurated, with the amount varying by source and participant.

TCRbeta CDR3 regions were amplified from genomic DNA using the immunoSEQ Assay, a bias-controlled multiplex PCR. In the source study's methods: Within the assay, amplification of reference gene primers was used to estimate how many nucleated cells each sample contained. Sequence reads were collapsed and filtered to measure the absolute abundance of every unique TCRbeta CDR3 rearrangement. For each sample, productive Simpson clonality was calculated as the square root of Simpson's diversity index across productive rearrangements. Held by TCRdb, this immuneACCESS table contains in-frame sequences only and omits some clones. Under half of the omission traces to an unresolved V gene where checked; the cause of the rest is unknown. The V and J calls and clone size come from that table; D and trimming were worked out from the DNA. For this sample there are 130,000 to 150,000 clones; 80% to 90% appear just once. Approximately 3% of the sample is in the top ten clones.

Points on this clone: Its antigen remains undetermined. The sample holds no much larger clone one base away, and base qualities are not on file. Distinct nucleotide sequences in the sample also encode this CDR3.

From the cysteine up to the phenylalanine, the CDR3 has a length of 14 residues. The CDR3 DNA has 42 bases and is translated from base 1. V loses 0 bases at its end and J loses 4 bases; junction bases beyond the gene matches: 2. Taken from the germline V gene (reference sequence), the CDR1 and CDR2 loops are LGHDT and YNNKEL. Whole blood was collected in K2EDTA tubes by collaborating institutions according to the institutions' own protocols. For TCRbeta analysis, collaborators shipped samples as frozen whole blood, isolated PBMCs, or DNA extracted from either of those sample types. Sequencing was done on a sample of peripheral blood. The origin of this receptor is a woman in her sixties or seventies with active COVID-19. The rearrangement combines TRBV3-1 (or the pseudogene TRBV3-2) with TRBJ1-2; the central 7 bases match TRBD1. The CDR3 amino acid sequence is: CASSQDQGGYGYTF. The nucleotide sequence reads TGTGCCAGCAGCCAAGATCAGGGGGGCTATGGCTACACCTTC.